The T cell receptor beta chain under discussion was sequenced for a study of cytomegalovirus exposure and HLA in healthy donors. The primer mix had 60 Vbeta and 13 Jbeta primers. The assay was immunoSEQ multiplex PCR, and TCRdb's table has in-frame clones only and misses some. The data contain roughly 140,000 clones, around 79% of them seen just once; the ten biggest clones take up 2.5% to 3.5%. Each donor was nominally healthy when sampled (though unrecorded immune exposures were likely). This clone came up once. Its antigen is not identified. Overall study findings and caveats: Data from an earlier analysis indicated that most TCR beta V segments were productive either about 87% or about 30% of the time. The listing of 150 to 200 TCR beta chains classed them as cytomegalovirus-associated. Reportedly, diagnosis of cytomegalovirus status by the classifier showed high specificity and sensitivity.

The CDR3 runs to 14 residues. The V and J ends lost 4 bases and 2 bases respectively, with 10 bases between them. The chain recombines TRBV5-3 with TRBJ1-5; D not certain. TRBV5-3 is filed as an ORF, its function uncertain. This sequence originates from a male donor in good health and CMV-seronegative. Sequencing was performed on PBMCs. CDR3 in DNA: TGTGCCAGAAGCGCGGGCCTAGGCAATCAGCCCCAGCATTTT. Translating gives CARSAGLGNQPQHF.